These 10 T cell receptor beta chains were all obtained from the same sample, sequenced in a study of blood T cell repertoires in COVID-19. Data came from immunoSEQ multiplex PCR; TCRdb stores just in-frame clones and leaves some out. The sample lists approximately 210,000 clones, about four fifths occurring once. The specimen sequenced was peripheral blood. The receptors were sampled from a middle-aged woman with acute or convalescent COVID-19.

The chain has TRBV30 and TRBJ2-7, with 9 bases that match TRBD1. The germline CDR1 and CDR2 sequences are GTSNPN and SVGIG (reference sequence). The CDR3 is 14 residues long. With V trimmed by 1 base and J by 3 bases, 4 bases remained unmatched. The CDR3 DNA reads as TGTGCCTGGAGTGCCGACAGGGGGATCTACGAGCAGTACTTC. Its protein product is CAWSADRGIYEQYF. Full variable domain (remainder filled in from reference TRBV30 and TRBJ2-7): SQTIHQWPATLVQPVGSPLSLECTVEGTSNPNLYWYRQAAGRGLQLLFYSVGIGQISSEVPQNLSASRPQDRQFILSSKKLLLSDSGFYLCAWSADRGIYEQYFGPGTRLTVT.

The chain couples TRBV5-6 to TRBJ1-4; the D gene is possibly TRBD1 (5 bases). The CDR3 has 15 amino acids. Trimming pared 4 bases from V and 4 bases from J, leaving 14 bases between. Germline V gene lookup returns CDR1 SGHDT and CDR2 YYEEEE. The CDR3 bases are TGTGCCAGCAGCGGGGTAACAGGTTTTAATGAAAAACTGTTTTTT. Its protein is CASSGVTGFNEKLFF. Full variable domain (remainder filled in from reference TRBV5-6 and TRBJ1-4): DAGVTQSPTHLIKTRGQQVTLRCSPKSGHDTVSWYQQALGQGPQFIFQYYEEEERQRGNFPDRFSGHQFPNYSSELNVNALLLGDSALYLCASSGVTGFNEKLFFGSGTQLSVL.

This sequence joins TRBV7-8 and TRBJ2-1; 11 bases match TRBD2. J was trimmed by 8 bases and V by 5 bases; bases with no gene match: 11. The CDR3 is made up of 16 amino acids. The germline gives CDR1 SGHVS, CDR2 FQNEAQ. CDR3: CASSKFGTSGMDEQFF. DNA of the CDR3: TGTGCCAGCAGCAAATTTGGGACTAGCGGTATGGATGAGCAGTTCTTC.

The chain combines TRBV3-1 (or the pseudogene TRBV3-2) with TRBJ2-7; TRBD1 aligns across 7 bases. Germline CDR1 and CDR2: LGHDT and YNNKEL (reference sequence). J was trimmed by 3 bases and V by 1 base; bases with no gene match: 6. CDR3 length: 15 residues. The CDR3 bases are TGTGCCAGCAGCCAAGGTTGGACAGGAATCTACGAGCAGTACTTC. Translation gives CASSQGWTGIYEQYF.

The chain has TRBV4-1 and TRBJ2-7, with TRBD2 identical over 12 bases. Germline values: CDR1 MGHRA, CDR2 YSYEKL. This CDR3 region has 18 residues. V dropped 4 bases and J dropped 0; count of bases not matched to a gene: 10. In DNA form, the CDR3 reads TGCGCCAGCAGCCTGCCTAGGACTAGCGGGGTCTCCTCCTACGAGCAGTACTTC. Translating it yields CASSLPRTSGVSSYEQYF.

The chain couples TRBV19 to TRBJ2-2, with TRBD2 identical over 9 bases. Looked up from germline, CDR1 is LNHDA and CDR2 is SQIVND (reference sequence). V was pared by 3 bases and J by 4 bases, with 3 bases of the junction left unmatched. The CDR3 contains 15 residues. The CDR3 loop reads CASSIGGGVTGELFF. The CDR3 DNA is TGTGCCAGTAGTATCGGCGGGGGGGTCACCGGGGAGCTGTTTTTT.

This chain uses TRBV14 with TRBJ1-1; D possibly corresponds to TRBD1 (6 bases). CDR1 SGHDN and CDR2 FVKESK come from the germline V gene. The CDR3 extends over 14 amino acids. V was shortened by 1 base and J by 6 bases, with 12 bases between the two germline ends. The CDR3 nucleotides read TGTGCCAGCAGCCAAGCCGGGGGGGCCGCTGAAGCTTTCTTT. Its translation: CASSQAGGAAEAFF.

This clone was detected a few times. The CDR3: CATSDRLGVSTDTQYF. In DNA, the CDR3 is TGTGCCACCAGTGATCGACTAGGGGTTAGCACAGATACGCAGTATTTT. The chain uses TRBV24-1 and TRBJ2-3; the D gene is possibly TRBD2 (6 bases). There are 16 residues in the CDR3. From germline, CDR1 is KGHDR and CDR2 SFDVKD. Trimming removed 3 bases from V and 0 bases from J, with 12 bases in between.

The chain joins TRBV7-2 to TRBJ1-6; 9 nucleotides agree with TRBD1. Trimming took 5 bases from V and 10 from J; bases not matched to a gene: 12. Germline lookup yields CDR1 SGHTA and CDR2 FQGNSA. This CDR3 region has 16 residues. CDR3 bases: TGTGCCAGCAGCCCCACGGGGACAGGGATGGTCTCACCCCTCCACTTT. Encoded protein: CASSPTGTGMVSPLHF.

This rearrangement joins TRBV27 to TRBJ2-7, with 8 positions matching TRBD1. The CDR3 sequence is 16 residues long. V shed 0 bases and J 1 base; nucleotides not matched to a gene: 5. CDR1 is MNHEY, CDR2 SMNVEV, per germline (reference sequence). The CDR3, as DNA: TGTGCCAGCAGTTTATCTAGGGGGACAGGATCCTACGAGCAGTACTTC. Amino acids: CASSLSRGTGSYEQYF.